A single sample gave rise to the 3 T cell receptor beta chains below, sequenced in a study of T cells in Graves' hyperthyroidism and ophthalmopathy. Amplification of TCR beta CDR3 regions was performed using RNA transcripts as template. The study used the HTBI primer set for a first-round RT-PCR of the TCR CDR3. One entry per CDR3 protein results from TCRdb running MiXCR on the multiplex PCR reads. The repertoire holds 730,000 or so distinct CDR3 sequences, with about 19% as singletons. Sequencing input: blood. Receptors originate from a woman between 45 and 60 years old with Graves' hyperthyroidism that later progressed to Graves' ophthalmopathy.

In regard to this clonotype: One junction end disagrees with the germline gene, perhaps due to a read error. The rearrangement joins TRBV20-1 to TRBJ1-6; D is perhaps TRBD1 (5 bases). The length of the CDR3 is 15 residues. From germline, CDR1 is DFQATT and CDR2 SNEGSKA (reference sequence). CDR3 protein: CSASGGLSNNSPLHF. CDR3 bases: TGCAGTGCTAGCGGGGGACTCTCCAATAATTCACCCCTCCACTTT.

J is TRBJ1-1 and V is TRBV10-3, with TRBD1 matching 8 bases. The CDR3 runs to 14 residues. The germline V gene encodes CDR1 ENHRY and CDR2 SYGVKD. Trimming removed 5 bases from V and 1 base from J; junction bases left unmatched: 3. The CDR3 DNA follows: TGTGCCATCAGTTTCGACAGGGGGAACACTGAAGCTTTCTTT. This gives the protein CAISFDRGNTEAFF.

The CDR3 DNA reads TGTGCCAGCAGCTTAGGTACAGGGGGCTACGGTGACACTGAAGCTTTCTTT. Protein: CASSLGTGGYGDTEAFF. The gene calls are TRBV7-2 and TRBJ1-1; 9 bases match TRBD1. The germline V gene encodes CDR1 SGHTA and CDR2 FQGNSA. This CDR3 is 17 amino acids long. V gave up 1 base and J gave up 3 bases; unmatched junction bases: 9. Full variable domain (rest looked up from reference TRBV7-2 and TRBJ1-1): GAGVSQSPSNKVTEKGKDVELRCDPISGHTALYWYRQSLGQGLEFLIYFQGNSAPDKSGLPSDRFSAERTGGSVSTLTIQRTQQEDSAVYLCASSLGTGGYGDTEAFFGQGTRLTVV.